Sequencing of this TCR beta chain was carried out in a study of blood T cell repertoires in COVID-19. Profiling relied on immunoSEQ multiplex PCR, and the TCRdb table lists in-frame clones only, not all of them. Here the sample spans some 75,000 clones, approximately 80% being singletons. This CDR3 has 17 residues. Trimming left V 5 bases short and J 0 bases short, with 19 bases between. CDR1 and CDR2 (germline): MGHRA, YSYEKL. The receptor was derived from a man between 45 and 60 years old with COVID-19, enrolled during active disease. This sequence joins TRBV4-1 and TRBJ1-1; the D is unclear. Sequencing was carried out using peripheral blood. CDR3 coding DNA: TGCGCCAGCAGCACTCCGATCTGGGCATACATGAACACTGAAGCTTTCTTT. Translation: CASSTPIWAYMNTEAFF.